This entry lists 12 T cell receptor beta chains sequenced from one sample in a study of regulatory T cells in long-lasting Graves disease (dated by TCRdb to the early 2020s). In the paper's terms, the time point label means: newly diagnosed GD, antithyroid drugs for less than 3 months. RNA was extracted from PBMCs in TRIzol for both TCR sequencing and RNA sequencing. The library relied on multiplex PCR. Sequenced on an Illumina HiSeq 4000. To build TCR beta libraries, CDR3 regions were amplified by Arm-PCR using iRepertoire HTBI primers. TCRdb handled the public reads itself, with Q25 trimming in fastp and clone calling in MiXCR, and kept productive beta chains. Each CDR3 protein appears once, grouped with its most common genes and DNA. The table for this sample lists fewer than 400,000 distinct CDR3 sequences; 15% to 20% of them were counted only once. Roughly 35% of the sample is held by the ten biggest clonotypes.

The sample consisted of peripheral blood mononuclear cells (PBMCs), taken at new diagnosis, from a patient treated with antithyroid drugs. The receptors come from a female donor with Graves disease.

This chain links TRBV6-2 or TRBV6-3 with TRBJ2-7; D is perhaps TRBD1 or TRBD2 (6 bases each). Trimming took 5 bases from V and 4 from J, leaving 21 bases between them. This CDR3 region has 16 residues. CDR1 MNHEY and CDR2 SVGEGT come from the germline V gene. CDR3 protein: CASSEGWGAGPYEQYF. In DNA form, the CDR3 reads TGTGCCAGCAGTGAAGGGTGGGGGGCAGGCCCTTACGAGCAGTACTTC.

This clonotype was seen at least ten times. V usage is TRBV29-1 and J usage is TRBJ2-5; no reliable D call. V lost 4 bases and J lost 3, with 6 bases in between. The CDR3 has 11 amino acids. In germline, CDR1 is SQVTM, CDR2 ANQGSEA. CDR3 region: CSVVKEETQYF. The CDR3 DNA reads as TGCAGCGTTGTAAAGGAAGAGACCCAGTACTTC.

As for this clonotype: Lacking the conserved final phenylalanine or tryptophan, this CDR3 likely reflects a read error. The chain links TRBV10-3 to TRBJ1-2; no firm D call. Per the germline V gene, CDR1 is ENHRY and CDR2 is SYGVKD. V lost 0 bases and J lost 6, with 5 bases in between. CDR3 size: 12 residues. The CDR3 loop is CAISESADGYTL. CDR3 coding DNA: TGTGCCATCAGTGAGTCGGCTGATGGCTACACCCTC.

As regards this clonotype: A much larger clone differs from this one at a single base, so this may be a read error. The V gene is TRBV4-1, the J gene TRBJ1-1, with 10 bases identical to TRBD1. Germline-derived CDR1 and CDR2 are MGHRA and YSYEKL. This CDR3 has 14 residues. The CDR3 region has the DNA TGCGCCAGCAGCTCAGGACAGGGGGGGACTGGAGCTTTCTTT. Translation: CASSSGQGGTGAFF.

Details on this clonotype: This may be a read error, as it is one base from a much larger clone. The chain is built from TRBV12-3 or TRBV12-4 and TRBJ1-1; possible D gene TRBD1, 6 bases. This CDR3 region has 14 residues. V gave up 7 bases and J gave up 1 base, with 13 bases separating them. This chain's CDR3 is CASNRTVSNTEAFF. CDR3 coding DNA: TGTGCCAGCAATCGGACAGTGTCGAACACTGAAGCTTTCTTT.

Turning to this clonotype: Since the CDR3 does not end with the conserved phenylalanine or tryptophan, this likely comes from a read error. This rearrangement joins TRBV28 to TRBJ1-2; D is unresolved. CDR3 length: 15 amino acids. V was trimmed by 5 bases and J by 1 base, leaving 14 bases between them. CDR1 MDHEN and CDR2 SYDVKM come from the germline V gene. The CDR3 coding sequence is TGTGCCAGCAGTCCACTTCGGTACCATAACTATGGCTACACCCTC. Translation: CASSPLRYHNYGYTL.

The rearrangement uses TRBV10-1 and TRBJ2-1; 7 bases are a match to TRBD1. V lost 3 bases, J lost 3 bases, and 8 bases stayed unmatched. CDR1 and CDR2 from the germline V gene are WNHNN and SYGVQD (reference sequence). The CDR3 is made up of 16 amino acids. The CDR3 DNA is TGCGCCAGCAGTGACGGGACAGCCAATAACTACAATGAGCAGTTCTTC. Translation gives CASSDGTANNYNEQFF.

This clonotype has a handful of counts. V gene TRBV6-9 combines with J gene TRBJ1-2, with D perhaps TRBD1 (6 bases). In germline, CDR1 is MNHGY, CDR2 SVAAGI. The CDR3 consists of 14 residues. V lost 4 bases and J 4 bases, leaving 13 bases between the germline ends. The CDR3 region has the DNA TGTGCCAGCAGTTCCGATCAGGGGACCTATGGCTACACCTTC. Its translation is CASSSDQGTYGYTF.

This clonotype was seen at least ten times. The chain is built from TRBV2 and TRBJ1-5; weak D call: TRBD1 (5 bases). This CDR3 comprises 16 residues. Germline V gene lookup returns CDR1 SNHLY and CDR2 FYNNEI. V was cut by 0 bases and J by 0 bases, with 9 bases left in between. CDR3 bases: TGTGCCAGCAGTGAAGCGGGGGGTTATAGCAATCAGCCCCAGCATTTT. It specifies CASSEAGGYSNQPQHF.

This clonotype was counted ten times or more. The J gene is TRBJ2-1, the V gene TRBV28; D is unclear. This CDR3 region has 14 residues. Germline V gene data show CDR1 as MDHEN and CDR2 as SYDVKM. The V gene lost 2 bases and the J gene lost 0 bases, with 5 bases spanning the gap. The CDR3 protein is CASSLLVSYNEQFF. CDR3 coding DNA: TGTGCCAGCAGTTTACTGGTCTCCTACAATGAGCAGTTCTTC.

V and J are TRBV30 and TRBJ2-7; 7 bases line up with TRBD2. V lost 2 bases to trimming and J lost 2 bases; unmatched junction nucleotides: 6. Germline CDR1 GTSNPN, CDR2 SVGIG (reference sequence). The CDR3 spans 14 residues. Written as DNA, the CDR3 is TGTGCCTGGAGTCGGCAGGGACTAACCTACGAGCAGTACTTC. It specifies CAWSRQGLTYEQYF.

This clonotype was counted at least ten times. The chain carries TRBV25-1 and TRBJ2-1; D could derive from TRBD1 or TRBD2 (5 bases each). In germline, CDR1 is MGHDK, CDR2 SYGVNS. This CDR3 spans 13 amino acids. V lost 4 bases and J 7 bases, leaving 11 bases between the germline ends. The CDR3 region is CASSVGGKNEQFF. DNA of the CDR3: TGTGCCAGCAGTGTTGGGGGTAAGAATGAGCAGTTCTTC.